The clone carrying this T cell receptor (beta chain) was counted many times. Its antigen is currently unknown. This specimen comes from a study of early T cells in non-severe SARS-CoV-2 infection. As for the study in general: From unsorted whole blood, bulk RNA was sequenced, and the chains remained unpaired. Points from the study as a whole: Matching with VDJdb favored anti-spike CD8 responses (missing private and CD4 specificities).

The V end was cut by 1 base, the J end by 4 bases, with 7 bases between. Germline values: CDR1 LGHNA, CDR2 YSLEER. The length of the CDR3 is 13 residues. Individual cDNA molecules carried attached unique molecular identifiers. TCRdb used MiXCR to reprocess the 5' RACE reads, holding one entry per CDR3 protein. The profile shows 30,000 to 40,000 distinct CDR3 sequences, around 6.9% of them singletons. The clonotype was recovered from an adult who was a healthcare worker with PCR-confirmed SARS-CoV-2 infection or an uninfected control (not recorded which). The V gene is TRBV4-3, the J gene TRBJ1-2; D uncertain. Sequences were derived from whole blood, sampled at baseline. The CDR3 coding sequence is TGCGCCAGCAGCCAAGTGGATTTCTATGGCTACACCTTC. Translated: CASSQVDFYGYTF.